Below are 21 T cell receptor beta chains sequenced from a single sample in a study of blood T cell repertoires in COVID-19. Profiled with immunoSEQ multiplex PCR; TCRdb holds only in-frame clones, not every one. Of approximately 31,000 clones in the sample, around 85% are singletons; the top ten hold approximately 5.7%. Sequenced input: peripheral blood. These TCRs come from a woman of 80 years or more with active or convalescent COVID-19.

This chain uses TRBV5-1 with TRBJ1-1; no clear D. The CDR3 consists of 14 residues. Germline CDR1 is SGHRS and CDR2 is YFSETQ. V was pared by 0 bases and J by 1 base, with 7 bases between. For the CDR3, the DNA is TGCGCCAGCAGCTTGGGAGAACGGAACACTGAAGCTTTCTTT. This gives the protein CASSLGERNTEAFF.

V usage is TRBV7-8 and J usage is TRBJ2-1; 13 bases map to TRBD2. The CDR3 is 17 residues long. Germline CDR1 SGHVS, CDR2 FQNEAQ. V lost 4 bases, J lost 4 bases, and 7 bases stayed unmatched. The CDR3 DNA is TGTGCCAGCAGCTATGGGACTAGCGGGGCAAGTTACAATGAGCAGTTCTTC. This codes for CASSYGTSGASYNEQFF.

The J gene is TRBJ2-2, the V gene TRBV19; possibly TRBD2 for D (5 bases). Trimming cost V 10 bases and J 4 bases, with 13 bases left between them. Per the germline V gene, CDR1 is LNHDA and CDR2 is SQIVND (reference sequence). There are 13 residues in the CDR3. The CDR3 here is CATAAGITGELFF. As DNA, the CDR3 is TGTGCCACCGCGGCGGGTATCACCGGGGAGCTGTTTTTT.

The V and J genes are TRBV12-5 and TRBJ2-3, with TRBD1 as a possible D gene (5 bases). This CDR3 contains 16 residues. Trimming took off 3 bases at V and 4 bases at J, with 17 bases between the two ends. The germline gives CDR1 LGHNT, CDR2 FRNRAP. This CDR3 reads CASGLGAGIRADTQYF. DNA for the CDR3: TGTGCTAGTGGTTTAGGAGCAGGGATTAGGGCAGATACGCAGTATTTT.

V gene TRBV3-1 (or the pseudogene TRBV3-2) combines with J gene TRBJ1-4; possible D gene TRBD1, 6 bases. This CDR3 is built from 15 residues. Germline CDR1 and CDR2: LGHDT and YNNKEL (reference sequence). V lost 1 base to trimming and J lost 7 bases, with 13 bases between them. The CDR3 loop is CASSQAGGMGEKLFF. The CDR3, as DNA: TGTGCCAGCAGCCAAGCTGGGGGCATGGGTGAAAAACTGTTTTTT.

The genes are TRBV29-1 and TRBJ1-2; TRBD1 agrees at 10 bases. Germline CDR1 SQVTM, CDR2 ANQGSEA. This CDR3 spans 12 amino acids. V was pared by 7 bases and J by 2 bases, with 1 base of the junction left unmatched. CDR3 in amino acids: CSAGQGNYGYTF. CDR3 coding DNA: TGCAGCGCGGGACAGGGGAACTATGGCTACACCTTC.

The chain couples TRBV7-8 to TRBJ2-2; 11 nucleotides line up with TRBD2. CDR1 is SGHVS, CDR2 FQNEAQ, per germline. Trimming took 5 bases from V and 5 from J; bases not matched to a gene: 4. CDR3 size: 15 residues. In DNA, the CDR3 is TGTGCCAGCAGCCCCCGACTAGCGGGGACCGGGGAGCTGTTTTTT. Protein product: CASSPRLAGTGELFF.

V is TRBV7-2 and J is TRBJ1-1; D is ambiguous. The CDR3 has 14 residues. Deletions cut 0 bases from V and 1 base from J, with 6 bases between. Germline assignment: CDR1 SGHTA and CDR2 FQGNSA. The CDR3 DNA sequence: TGTGCCAGCAGCTTAGCGACAAAGAACACTGAAGCTTTCTTT. It yields the protein CASSLATKNTEAFF.

The chain carries TRBV5-1 and TRBJ2-2; 11 bases map to TRBD1. This CDR3 contains 17 residues. V shed 4 bases and J 6 bases; nucleotides not matched to a gene: 11. The germline gives CDR1 SGHRS, CDR2 YFSETQ. The CDR3 nucleotides are TGCGCCAGCAGCCTTGGCCCCGGGACAGGGGGTTCCGGGGAGCTGTTTTTT. It codes for CASSLGPGTGGSGELFF.

The rearrangement uses TRBV19 and TRBJ1-3, with a weak D call TRBD1 (5 bases). The CDR3 runs 14 residues. Germline V gene lookup returns CDR1 LNHDA and CDR2 SQIVND (reference sequence). The V end was cut by 6 bases, the J end by 1 base, with 10 bases between. CDR3: CASRTQGSGNTIYF. Here the CDR3 DNA reads TGTGCCAGTAGGACGCAGGGTTCTGGAAACACCATATATTTT.

V and J are TRBV11-2 and TRBJ2-3; 10 bases agree with TRBD2. Germline trimming cut 5 bases from V and 14 bases from J; bases unmatched to any gene: 7. CDR1 and CDR2 from the germline V gene are SGHAT and FQNNGV. This CDR3 has 12 residues. The CDR3 DNA reads TGTGCCAGCAGCCCATCTAGCGGGAGAGGGTATTTT. Translation gives CASSPSSGRGYF.

This clone was detected once. The chain has TRBV13 and TRBJ1-1; TRBD1 aligns across 8 bases. CDR1 PRHDT and CDR2 FYEKMQ come from the germline V gene (reference sequence). The V gene end was trimmed by 3 bases and the J gene end by 7 bases; junction bases not matched to a gene: 10. The CDR3 loop spans 15 amino acids. Here the CDR3 DNA reads TGTGCCAGCAGCTTCCGACAGGGGTTCCGAAGTGAAGCTTTCTTT. Protein sequence: CASSFRQGFRSEAFF.

In DNA form, the CDR3 reads TGTGCCAGCAGTTACCGGGGGGCGAGTGGCTACACCTTC. This encodes CASSYRGASGYTF. The gene calls are TRBV6-2 or TRBV6-3 and TRBJ1-2, with D perhaps matching TRBD1 (6 bases). The V gene lost 2 bases and the J gene lost 7 bases, with 11 bases spanning the gap. The germline gives CDR1 MNHEY, CDR2 SVGEGT. CDR3 length: 13 amino acids.

The chain combines TRBV7-9 with TRBJ2-3, with 9 bases identical to TRBD2. This CDR3 spans 16 amino acids. Trimming removed 1 base from V and 3 bases from J; junction bases left unmatched: 5. Germline CDR1 and CDR2: SEHNR and FQNEAQ (reference sequence). The CDR3 region has the DNA TGTGCCAGCAGCTTAGATAGTAGCGGGAGAACAGATACGCAGTATTTT. Protein: CASSLDSSGRTDTQYF.

This chain connects TRBV6-4 to TRBJ1-5, with D uncertain. Germline CDR1 and CDR2: MRHNA and SNTAGT. CDR3 size: 16 residues. V was pared by 3 bases and J by 2 bases, with 14 bases between. The CDR3: CASSERPAQGNQPQHF. The CDR3 bases are TGTGCCAGCAGTGAGCGCCCCGCGCAGGGCAATCAGCCCCAGCATTTT.

This clone was recorded only once. This rearrangement joins TRBV7-8 to TRBJ1-5; D not certain. The germline CDR1 and CDR2 sequences are SGHVS and FQNEAQ. CDR3 size: 16 residues. The V and J ends lost 5 bases and 4 bases respectively, with 18 bases between them. This CDR3 is CASSTMMGRANQPQHF. The CDR3 DNA sequence: TGTGCCAGCAGCACAATGATGGGGAGGGCAAATCAGCCCCAGCATTTT. Looking up the rest from reference TRBV7-8 and TRBJ1-5 gives the full variable domain: GAGVSQSPRYKVAKRGQDVALRCDPISGHVSLFWYQQALGQGPEFLTYFQNEAQLDKSGLPSDRFFAERPEGSVSTLKIQRTQQEDSAVYLCASSTMMGRANQPQHFGDGTRLSIL.

The chain uses TRBV6-5 and TRBJ2-1, with 7 bases fitting TRBD1. The germline V gene encodes CDR1 MNHEY and CDR2 SVGAGI. CDR3 length equals 14 residues. Losses at the gene ends were 4 bases for V and 5 bases for J; bases not matched to a gene: 5. The CDR3 is CASSWDRSNNEQFF. The CDR3 region has the DNA TGTGCCAGCAGTTGGGACAGATCTAACAATGAGCAGTTCTTC.

This chain links TRBV2 with TRBJ2-1, with TRBD1 matching over 7 bases. V dropped 6 bases and J dropped 4; count of bases not matched to a gene: 9. This CDR3 region has 15 residues. Germline V gives CDR1 SNHLY, CDR2 FYNNEI. The CDR3 region is CASRPTGERYNEQFF. DNA of the CDR3: TGTGCCAGCAGACCCACAGGGGAAAGGTACAATGAGCAGTTCTTC.

This chain links TRBV5-1 with TRBJ1-3; 7 bases agree with TRBD1. V gave up 4 bases and J gave up 9 bases; unmatched junction bases: 10. Germline CDR1 is SGHRS and CDR2 is YFSETQ. The CDR3 spans 14 residues. The CDR3 DNA reads TGCGCCAGCAGCGATACCGGGACAGCAGGCACCATATATTTT. Protein: CASSDTGTAGTIYF.

V gene TRBV4-1 combines with J gene TRBJ1-2; 9 bases map to TRBD1. Per the germline V gene, CDR1 is MGHRA and CDR2 is YSYEKL. Losses at the gene ends were 1 base for V and 5 bases for J; bases not matched to a gene: 11. This CDR3 spans 17 amino acids. The CDR3 reads CASSQVAGQGAMYGYTF. The CDR3, as DNA: TGCGCCAGCAGCCAAGTTGCGGGACAGGGCGCCATGTATGGCTACACCTTC.

The V and J genes are TRBV6-6 and TRBJ1-6; 8 positions agree with TRBD1. With 8 bases clipped from V and 7 bases from J, the junction kept 10 bases outside the gene matches. Germline-derived CDR1 and CDR2 are MNHNY and SVGAGI (reference sequence). The CDR3 totals 15 residues. DNA for the CDR3: TGTGCCAGCCAATCTCCAGGGGGCGGGAATTCACCCCTCCACTTT. Translated, it gives CASQSPGGGNSPLHF.